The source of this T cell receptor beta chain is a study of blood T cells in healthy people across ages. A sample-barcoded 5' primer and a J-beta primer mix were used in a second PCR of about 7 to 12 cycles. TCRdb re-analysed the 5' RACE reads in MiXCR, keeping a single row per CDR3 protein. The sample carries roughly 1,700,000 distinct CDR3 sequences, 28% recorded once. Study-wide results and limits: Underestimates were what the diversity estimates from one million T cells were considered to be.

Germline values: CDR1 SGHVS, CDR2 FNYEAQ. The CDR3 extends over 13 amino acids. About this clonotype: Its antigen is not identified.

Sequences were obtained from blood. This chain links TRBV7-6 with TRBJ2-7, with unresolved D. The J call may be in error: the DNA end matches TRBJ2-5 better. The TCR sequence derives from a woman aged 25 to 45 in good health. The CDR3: CASSRNPRETQYF. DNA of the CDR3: TGTGCCAGCAGCCGTAATCCCCGAGAGACCCAGTACTTC.